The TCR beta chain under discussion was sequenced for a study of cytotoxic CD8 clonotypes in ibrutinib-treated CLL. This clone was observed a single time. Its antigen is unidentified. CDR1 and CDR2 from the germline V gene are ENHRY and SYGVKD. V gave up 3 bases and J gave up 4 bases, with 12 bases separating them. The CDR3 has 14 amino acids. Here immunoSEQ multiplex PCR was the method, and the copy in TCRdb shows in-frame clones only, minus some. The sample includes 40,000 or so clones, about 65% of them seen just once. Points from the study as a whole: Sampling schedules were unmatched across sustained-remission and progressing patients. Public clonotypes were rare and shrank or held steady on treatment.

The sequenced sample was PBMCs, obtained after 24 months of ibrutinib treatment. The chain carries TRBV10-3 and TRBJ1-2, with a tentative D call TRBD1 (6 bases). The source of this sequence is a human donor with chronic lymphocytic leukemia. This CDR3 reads CAISDLGGPYGYTF. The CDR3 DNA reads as TGTGCCATCAGTGACTTGGGGGGCCCCTATGGCTACACCTTC.